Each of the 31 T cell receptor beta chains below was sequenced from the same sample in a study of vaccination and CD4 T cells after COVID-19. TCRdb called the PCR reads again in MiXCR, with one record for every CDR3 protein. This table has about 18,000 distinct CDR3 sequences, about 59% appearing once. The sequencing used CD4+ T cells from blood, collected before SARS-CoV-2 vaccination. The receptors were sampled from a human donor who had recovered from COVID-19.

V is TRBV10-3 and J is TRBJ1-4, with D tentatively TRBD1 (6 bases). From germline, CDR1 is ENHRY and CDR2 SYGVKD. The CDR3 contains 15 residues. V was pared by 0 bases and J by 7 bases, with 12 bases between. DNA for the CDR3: TGTGCCATCAGTGAGTCACAGGGACGCGTTGAAAAACTGTTTTTT. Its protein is CAISESQGRVEKLFF.

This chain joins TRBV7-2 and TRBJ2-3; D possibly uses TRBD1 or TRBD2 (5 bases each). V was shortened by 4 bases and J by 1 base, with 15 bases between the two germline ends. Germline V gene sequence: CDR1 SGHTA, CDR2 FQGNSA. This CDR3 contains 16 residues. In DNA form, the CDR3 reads TGTGCCAGCAGCTCCGGGACGGCCGCGGGCACAGATACGCAGTATTTT. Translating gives CASSSGTAAGTDTQYF.

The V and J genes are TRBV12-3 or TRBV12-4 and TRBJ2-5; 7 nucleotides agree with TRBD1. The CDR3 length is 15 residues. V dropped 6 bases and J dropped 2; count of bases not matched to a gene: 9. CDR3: CASSLDRDRQETQYF. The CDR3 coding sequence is TGTGCCAGCAGCCTTGACAGGGACAGACAAGAGACCCAGTACTTC.

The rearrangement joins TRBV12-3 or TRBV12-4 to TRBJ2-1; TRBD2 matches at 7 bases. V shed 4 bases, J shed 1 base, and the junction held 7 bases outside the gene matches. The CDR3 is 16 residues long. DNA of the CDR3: TGTGCCAGCAGTTCATCTAGCGGTGAGTCCTACAATGAGCAGTTCTTC. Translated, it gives CASSSSSGESYNEQFF.

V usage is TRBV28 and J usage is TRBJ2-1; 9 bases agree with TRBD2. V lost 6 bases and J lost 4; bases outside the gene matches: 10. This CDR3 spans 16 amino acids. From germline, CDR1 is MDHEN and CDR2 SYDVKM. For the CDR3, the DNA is TGTGCCAGCAGCCAGATAGCGGGAGAATCGTACAATGAGCAGTTCTTC. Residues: CASSQIAGESYNEQFF.

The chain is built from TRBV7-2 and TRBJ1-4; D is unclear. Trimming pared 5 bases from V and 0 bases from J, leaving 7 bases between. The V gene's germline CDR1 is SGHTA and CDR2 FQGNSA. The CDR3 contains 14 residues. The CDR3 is CASSPQTTNEKLFF. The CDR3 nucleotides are TGTGCCAGCAGCCCACAAACAACTAATGAAAAACTGTTTTTT.

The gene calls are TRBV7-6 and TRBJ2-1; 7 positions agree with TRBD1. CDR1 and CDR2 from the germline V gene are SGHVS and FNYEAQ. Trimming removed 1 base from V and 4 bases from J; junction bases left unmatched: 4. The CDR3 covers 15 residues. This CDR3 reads CASSLDRTGYNEQFF. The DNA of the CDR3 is TGTGCCAGCAGCTTAGACCGGACAGGTTACAATGAGCAGTTCTTC.

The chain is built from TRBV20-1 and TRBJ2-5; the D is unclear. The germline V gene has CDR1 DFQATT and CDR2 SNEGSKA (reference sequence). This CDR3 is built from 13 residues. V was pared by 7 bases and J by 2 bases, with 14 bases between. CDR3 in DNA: TGCAGTGTTATACTTCTGTTACAAGAGACCCAGTACTTC. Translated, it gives CSVILLLQETQYF.

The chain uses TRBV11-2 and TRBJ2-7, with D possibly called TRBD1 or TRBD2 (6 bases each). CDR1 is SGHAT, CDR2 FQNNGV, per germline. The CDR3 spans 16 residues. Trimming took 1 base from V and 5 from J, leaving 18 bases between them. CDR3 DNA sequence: TGTGCCAGCAGCTTAGGGGGGGCGGCAGGGATACACGAGCAGTACTTC. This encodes CASSLGGAAGIHEQYF.

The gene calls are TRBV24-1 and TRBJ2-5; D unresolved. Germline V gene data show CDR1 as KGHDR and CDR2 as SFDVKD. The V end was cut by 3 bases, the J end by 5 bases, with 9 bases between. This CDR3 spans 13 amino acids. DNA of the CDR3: TGTGCCACCAGTGATGGGATCGGCGAGACCCAGTACTTC. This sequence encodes CATSDGIGETQYF.

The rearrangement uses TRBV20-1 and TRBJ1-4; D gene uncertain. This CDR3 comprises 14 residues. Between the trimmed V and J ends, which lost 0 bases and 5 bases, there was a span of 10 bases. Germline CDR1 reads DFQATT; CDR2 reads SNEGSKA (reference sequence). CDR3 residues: CSAREPPLNEKLFF. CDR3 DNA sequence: TGCAGTGCTAGAGAACCTCCGTTAAATGAAAAACTGTTTTTT.

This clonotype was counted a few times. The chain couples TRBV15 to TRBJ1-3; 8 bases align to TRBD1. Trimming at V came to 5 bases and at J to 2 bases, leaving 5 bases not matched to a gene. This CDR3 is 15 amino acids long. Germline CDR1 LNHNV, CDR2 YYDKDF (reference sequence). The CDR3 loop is CATSPGGQAGNTIYF. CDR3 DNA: TGTGCCACCAGCCCGGGGGGACAGGCTGGAAACACCATATATTTT.

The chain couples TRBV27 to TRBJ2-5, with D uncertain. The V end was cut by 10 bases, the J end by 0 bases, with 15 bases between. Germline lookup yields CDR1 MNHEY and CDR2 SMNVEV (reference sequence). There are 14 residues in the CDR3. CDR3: CAKKAKKYQETQYF. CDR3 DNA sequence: TGTGCCAAAAAGGCTAAAAAGTACCAAGAGACCCAGTACTTC.

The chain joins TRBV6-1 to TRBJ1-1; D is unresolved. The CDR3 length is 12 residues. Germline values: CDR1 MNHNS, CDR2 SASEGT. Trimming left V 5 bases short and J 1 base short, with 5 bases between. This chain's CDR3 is CASSQPNTEAFF. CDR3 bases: TGTGCCAGCAGTCAGCCGAACACTGAAGCTTTCTTT.

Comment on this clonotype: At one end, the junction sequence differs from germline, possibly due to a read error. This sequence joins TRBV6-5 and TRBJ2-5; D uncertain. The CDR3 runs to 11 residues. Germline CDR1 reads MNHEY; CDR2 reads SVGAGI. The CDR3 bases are TGTGCCAGCAGTTACTCAGAGACCCGGTACTTC. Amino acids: CASSYSETRYF.

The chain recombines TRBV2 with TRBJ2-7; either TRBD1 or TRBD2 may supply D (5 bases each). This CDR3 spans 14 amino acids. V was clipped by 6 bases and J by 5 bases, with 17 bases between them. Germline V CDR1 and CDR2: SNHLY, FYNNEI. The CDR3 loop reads CASRNSGTIHEQYF. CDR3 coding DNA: TGTGCCAGCAGAAACTCCGGGACGATCCACGAGCAGTACTTC.

CDR3 in DNA: TGTGCCTGGAGGCGACGGACCAACACCGGGGAGCTGTTTTTT. The encoded protein is CAWRRRTNTGELFF. The rearrangement joins TRBV30 to TRBJ2-2; no firm D call. Germline assignment: CDR1 GTSNPN and CDR2 SVGIG (reference sequence). This CDR3 is built from 14 residues. V lost 3 bases to trimming and J lost 2 bases, with 10 bases between them.

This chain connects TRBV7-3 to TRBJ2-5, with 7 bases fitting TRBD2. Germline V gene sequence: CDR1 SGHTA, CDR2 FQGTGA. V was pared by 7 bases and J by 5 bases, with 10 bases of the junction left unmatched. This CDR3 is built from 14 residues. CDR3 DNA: TGTGCCAGCACCTCAAGCGGGGTTCGGGAGACCCAGTACTTC. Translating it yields CASTSSGVRETQYF. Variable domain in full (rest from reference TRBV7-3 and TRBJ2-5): GAGVSQTPSNKVTEKGKYVELRCDPISGHTALYWYRQSLGQGPEFLIYFQGTGAADDSGLPNDRFFAVRPEGSVSTLKIQRTERGDSAVYLCASTSSGVRETQYFGPGTRLLVL.

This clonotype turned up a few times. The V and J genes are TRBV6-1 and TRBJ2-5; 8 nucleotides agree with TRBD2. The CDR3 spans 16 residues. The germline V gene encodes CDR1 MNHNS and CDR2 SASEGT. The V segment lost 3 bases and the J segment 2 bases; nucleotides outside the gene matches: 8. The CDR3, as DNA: TGTGCCAGCAGTGATCGGGCGGGAGGACAACAAGAGACCCAGTACTTC. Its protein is CASSDRAGGQQETQYF.

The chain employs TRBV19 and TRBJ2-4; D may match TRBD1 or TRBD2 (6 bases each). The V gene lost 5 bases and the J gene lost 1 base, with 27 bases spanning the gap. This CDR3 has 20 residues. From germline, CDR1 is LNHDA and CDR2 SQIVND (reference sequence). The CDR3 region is CASSPEGGVAEQGAKNIQYF. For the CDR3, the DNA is TGTGCCAGTAGTCCCGAGGGCGGGGTAGCCGAGCAGGGGGCCAAAAACATTCAGTACTTC. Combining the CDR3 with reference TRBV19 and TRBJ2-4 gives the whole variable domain DGGITQSPKYLFRKEGQNVTLSCEQNLNHDAMYWYRQDPGQGLRLIYYSQIVNDFQKGDIAEGYSVSREKKESFPLTVTSAQKNPTAFYLCASSPEGGVAEQGAKNIQYFGAGTRLSVL.

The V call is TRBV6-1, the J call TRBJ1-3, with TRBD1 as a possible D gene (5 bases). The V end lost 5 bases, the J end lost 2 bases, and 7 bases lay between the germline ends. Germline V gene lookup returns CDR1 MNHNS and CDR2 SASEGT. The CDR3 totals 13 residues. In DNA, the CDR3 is TGTGCCAGCAGTCCGGGGCCTGGAAACACCATATATTTT. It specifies CASSPGPGNTIYF.

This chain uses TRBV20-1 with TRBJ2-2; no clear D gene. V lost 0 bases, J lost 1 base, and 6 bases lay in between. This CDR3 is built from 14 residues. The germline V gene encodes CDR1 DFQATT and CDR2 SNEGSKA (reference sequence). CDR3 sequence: CSAREERNTGELFF. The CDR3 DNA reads TGCAGTGCTAGAGAAGAGAGGAACACCGGGGAGCTGTTTTTT.

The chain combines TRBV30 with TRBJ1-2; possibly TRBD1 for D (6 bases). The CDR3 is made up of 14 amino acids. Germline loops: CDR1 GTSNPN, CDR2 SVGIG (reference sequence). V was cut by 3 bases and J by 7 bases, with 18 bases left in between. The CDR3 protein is CAWSPSTGWFGYTF. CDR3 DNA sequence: TGTGCCTGGAGCCCCTCTACAGGGTGGTTTGGCTACACCTTC.

For the CDR3, the DNA is TGTGCCACCAGTGATTTCCTAGCGCAGAACACAGATACGCAGTATTTT. Translated: CATSDFLAQNTDTQYF. V is TRBV24-1 and J is TRBJ2-3; a possible D gene is TRBD2 (6 bases). The CDR3 consists of 16 residues. Germline V lookup: CDR1 KGHDR, CDR2 SFDVKD. V was pared by 1 base and J by 2 bases, with 12 bases between.

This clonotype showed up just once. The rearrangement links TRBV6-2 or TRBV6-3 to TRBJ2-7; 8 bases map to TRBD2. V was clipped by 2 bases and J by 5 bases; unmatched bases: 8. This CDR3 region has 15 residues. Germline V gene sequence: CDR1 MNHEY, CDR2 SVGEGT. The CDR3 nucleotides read TGTGCCAGCAGTTACACAGGGACTAGTAAAGACGAGCAGTACTTC. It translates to CASSYTGTSKDEQYF.

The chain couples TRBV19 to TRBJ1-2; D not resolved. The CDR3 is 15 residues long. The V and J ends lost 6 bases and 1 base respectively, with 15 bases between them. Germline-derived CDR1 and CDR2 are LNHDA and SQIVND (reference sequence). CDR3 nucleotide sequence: TGTGCCAGTAGCATGGGTGGAGGAGGTAACTATGGCTACACCTTC. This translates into CASSMGGGGNYGYTF. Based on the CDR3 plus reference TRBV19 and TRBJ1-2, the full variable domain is DGGITQSPKYLFRKEGQNVTLSCEQNLNHDAMYWYRQDPGQGLRLIYYSQIVNDFQKGDIAEGYSVSREKKESFPLTVTSAQKNPTAFYLCASSMGGGGNYGYTFGSGTRLTVV.

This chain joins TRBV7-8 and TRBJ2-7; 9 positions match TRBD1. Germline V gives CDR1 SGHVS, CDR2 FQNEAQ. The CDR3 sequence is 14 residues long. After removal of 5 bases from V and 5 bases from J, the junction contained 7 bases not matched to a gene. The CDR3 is CASSIPGQGDEQYF. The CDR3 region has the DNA TGTGCCAGCAGCATTCCGGGACAGGGCGACGAGCAGTACTTC. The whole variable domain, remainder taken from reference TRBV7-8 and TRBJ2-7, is GAGVSQSPRYKVAKRGQDVALRCDPISGHVSLFWYQQALGQGPEFLTYFQNEAQLDKSGLPSDRFFAERPEGSVSTLKIQRTQQEDSAVYLCASSIPGQGDEQYFGPGTRLTVT.

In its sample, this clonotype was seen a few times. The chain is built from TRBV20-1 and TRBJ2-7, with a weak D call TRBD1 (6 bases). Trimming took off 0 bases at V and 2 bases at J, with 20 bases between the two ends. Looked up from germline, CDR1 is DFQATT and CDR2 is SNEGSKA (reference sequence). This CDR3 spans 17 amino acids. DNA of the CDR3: TGCAGTGCTAGAGATCTTGGCCCGCAGGGGCCGACCTACGAGCAGTACTTC. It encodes CSARDLGPQGPTYEQYF.

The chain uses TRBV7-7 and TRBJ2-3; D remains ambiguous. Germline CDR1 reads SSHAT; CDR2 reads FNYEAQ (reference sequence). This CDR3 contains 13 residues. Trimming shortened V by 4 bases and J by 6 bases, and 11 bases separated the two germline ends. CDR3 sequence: CASSSNLRDTQYF. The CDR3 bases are TGTGCCAGCAGCTCCAATCTAAGGGATACGCAGTATTTT.

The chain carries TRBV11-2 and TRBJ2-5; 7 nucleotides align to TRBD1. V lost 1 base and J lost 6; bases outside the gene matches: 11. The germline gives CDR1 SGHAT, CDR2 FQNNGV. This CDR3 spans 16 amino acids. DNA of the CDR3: TGTGCCAGCAGCTTAGGGGACAGAGGACATTTTAAGACCCAGTACTTC. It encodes CASSLGDRGHFKTQYF.

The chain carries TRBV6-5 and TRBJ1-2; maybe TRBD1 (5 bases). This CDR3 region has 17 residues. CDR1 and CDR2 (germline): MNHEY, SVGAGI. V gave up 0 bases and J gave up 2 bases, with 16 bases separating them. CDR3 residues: CASSYSSWDGLNYGYTF. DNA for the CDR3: TGTGCCAGCAGTTACTCGAGCTGGGACGGACTAAACTATGGCTACACCTTC.